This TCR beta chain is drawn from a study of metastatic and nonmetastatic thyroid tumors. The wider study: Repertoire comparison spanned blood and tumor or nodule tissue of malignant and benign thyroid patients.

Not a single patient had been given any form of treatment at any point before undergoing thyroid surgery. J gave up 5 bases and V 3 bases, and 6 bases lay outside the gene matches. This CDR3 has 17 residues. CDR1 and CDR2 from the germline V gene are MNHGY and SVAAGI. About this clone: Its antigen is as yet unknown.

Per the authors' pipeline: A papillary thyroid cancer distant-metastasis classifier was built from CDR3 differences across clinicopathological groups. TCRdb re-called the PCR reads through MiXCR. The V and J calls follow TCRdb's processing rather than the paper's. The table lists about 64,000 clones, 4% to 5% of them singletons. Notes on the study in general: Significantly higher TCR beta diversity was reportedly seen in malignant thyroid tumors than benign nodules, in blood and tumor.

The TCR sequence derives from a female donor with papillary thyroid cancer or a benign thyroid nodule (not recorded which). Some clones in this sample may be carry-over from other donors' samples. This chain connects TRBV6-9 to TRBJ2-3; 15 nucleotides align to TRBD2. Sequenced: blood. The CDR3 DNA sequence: TGTGCCAGCAGTTACGGACTAGCGGGAGGGGGAGTAGATACGCAGTATTTT. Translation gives CASSYGLAGGGVDTQYF.